These 5 T cell receptor beta chains share one sample of origin, sequenced in a study of T-cell reconstitution after alpha-beta-depleted transplantation in children (dated by TCRdb to 2015 to 2016). What the treatment or condition label conveys for this sample: allogeneic hematopoietic cell transplantation with graft depleted of TCRalphabeta T cells and CD19 B cells. Libraries were built with PCR. The instrument was an Illumina HiSeq 2500. TCR libraries were prepared with molecular barcoding, using unique molecular identifiers to normalize TCRbeta repertoire quantification. The public reads were reprocessed in TCRdb via fastp at Q25 and MiXCR, keeping in-frame beta chains. Every CDR3 protein is listed once, alongside the most common genes and DNA of its rows. For this sample there are fewer than 700,000 distinct CDR3 sequences; under 15% appear just once. The ten largest clones add up to 2.2% of the sample.

The specimen was PBMCs, mostly from graft donor cells, collected 360 days after TCRalphabeta/CD19-depleted stem cell transplant. These receptors were obtained from a male patient aged 5 to 17 who had a stem cell transplant for acute myeloid leukemia, so the T cells may come from the graft donor.

The V gene is TRBV29-1, the J gene TRBJ1-1; D remains unclear. CDR1 is SQVTM, CDR2 ANQGSEA, per germline. The CDR3 contains 12 residues. Trimming left V 4 bases short and J 2 bases short, with 8 bases between. CDR3 nucleotides: TGCAGCGTTGTAGCACTTAACACTGAAGCTTTCTTT. It translates to CSVVALNTEAFF.

The sample holds a few counts of this clonotype. The J gene is TRBJ2-1, the V gene TRBV29-1, with 14 bases lining up with TRBD2. The CDR3 runs to 17 residues. The germline gives CDR1 SQVTM, CDR2 ANQGSEA. The trim removed 7 bases at V and 0 bases at J, leaving 8 bases unmatched. CDR3 loop: CSGPGLAGVGSYNEQFF. CDR3 bases: TGCAGCGGCCCGGGACTAGCGGGAGTCGGCTCCTACAATGAGCAGTTCTTC.

This clonotype has more than one count but fewer than ten. This sequence joins TRBV18 and TRBJ2-2; no definite D call. V lost 3 bases and J lost 4, with 9 bases in between. The CDR3 covers 14 residues. Germline lookup yields CDR1 KGHSH and CDR2 LQKENI. DNA of the CDR3: TGTGCCAGCTCACCCTTTGCAGCCACCGGGGAGCTGTTTTTT. Its protein is CASSPFAATGELFF.

A few counts support this clonotype. The chain has TRBV4-2 and TRBJ2-1; a weak D match, TRBD2 (5 bases). The CDR3 has 15 amino acids. V lost 4 bases and J 1 base, leaving 11 bases between the germline ends. Looked up from germline, CDR1 is LGHNA and CDR2 is YNFKEQ. CDR3 sequence reads: CASSPSGYSYNEQFF. The CDR3 DNA is TGTGCCAGCAGCCCGAGCGGTTATTCCTACAATGAGCAGTTCTTC.

The chain joins TRBV6-5 to TRBJ1-4; D is unresolved. Trimming stripped 1 base from V and 2 bases from J, with 11 bases between. From germline, CDR1 is MNHEY and CDR2 SVGAGI. This CDR3 has 16 amino acids. The CDR3 bases are TGTGCCAGCAGTTACTTGGGTGGGGTTACTAATGAAAAACTGTTTTTT. It specifies CASSYLGGVTNEKLFF.